This T cell receptor (beta chain) came from a study of T cell repertoires in cytomegalovirus infection. Study summary: Peptides in the study included HLA-C-restricted and HLA-B-restricted CMV epitopes. Both a matching HLA type and CMV infection were indicated by public TCR beta signatures. Study conclusions and caveats: The study identified carriers of CMV plus the relevant HLA from cumulative public TCR beta family frequency. CMV-specific HLA-C-restricted TCR beta clonotypes dominated the ex vivo response.

In TCRdb, the reads were re-called with MiXCR into one record per CDR3 protein. The sample yields 75,000 to 100,000 distinct CDR3 sequences, over 25% seen once. The CDR3 loop spans 15 amino acids. Germline trimming cut 5 bases from V and 5 bases from J; bases unmatched to any gene: 6. From germline, CDR1 is SGHNT and CDR2 YENEEA. With regard to this clonotype: The antigen is not known.

The sequences come from CD8+ T cells from cultured PBMCs, collected from culture after CMV antigen stimulation. This sequence was found in a human donor in good health (CMV status not recorded). Some clones in this sample may be carry-over from other donors' samples. The chain recombines TRBV11-3 with TRBJ2-5; 12 bases fit TRBD1. CDR3 region: CASSPGTGGVETQYF. CDR3 DNA sequence: TGTGCCAGCAGCCCTGGGACAGGGGGCGTGGAGACCCAGTACTTC.